This TCR beta chain was sequenced for a study of T cells expressing NK-cell markers. About the study: Sorted CD3+CD56+NKG2C+, CD3+CD56+NKG2C- and CD3+CD56-NKG2C+ T-cell subsets were beta-chain profiled. In the group of eight sequenced donors, seven were HCMV-seropositive and one was seronegative. The study's findings and limits: The CD3+CD56-NKG2C+ fraction was also led by these clonotypes in several donors. The contribution of dominant NKG2C+ clonotypes to CD8+ T cells in a handful of donors was 1.0-7.0%.

TCRdb re-analyzed the 5' RACE reads; it lists each CDR3 protein once, without DNA. The table lists some 410,000 distinct CDR3 sequences, with 7.3% in the top ten. The length of the CDR3 is 14 residues. In germline, CDR1 is DFQATT, CDR2 SNEGSKA (reference sequence). On this clonotype: Antigen specificity is unknown.

The receptor was derived from a woman between 18 and 69 years old in good health. Sequencing input: blood T cells: a sorted CD56 or NKG2C T cell subset, CD4+ or CD8+ T cells, or bulk PBMC T cells (not recorded which). The chain couples TRBV20-1 to TRBJ2-3; there is no DNA to check the TCRdb D call of TRBD2. Here the CDR3 reads CSAHAGGEIDTQYF.